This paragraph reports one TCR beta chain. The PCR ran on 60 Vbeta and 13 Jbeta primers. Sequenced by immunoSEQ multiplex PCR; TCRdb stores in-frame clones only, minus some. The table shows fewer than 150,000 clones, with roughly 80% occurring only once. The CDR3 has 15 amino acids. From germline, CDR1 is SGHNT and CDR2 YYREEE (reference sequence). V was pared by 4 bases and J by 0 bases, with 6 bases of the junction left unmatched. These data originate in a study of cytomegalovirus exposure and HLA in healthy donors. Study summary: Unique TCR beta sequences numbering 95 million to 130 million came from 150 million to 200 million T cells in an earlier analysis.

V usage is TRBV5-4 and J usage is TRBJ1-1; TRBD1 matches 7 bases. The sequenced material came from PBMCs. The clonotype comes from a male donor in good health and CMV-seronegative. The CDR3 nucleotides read TGTGCCAGCAGCCCCTCGGGACAGCTGAACACTGAAGCTTTCTTT. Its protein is CASSPSGQLNTEAFF.